This TCR beta chain was retrieved from a study of cytomegalovirus exposure and HLA in healthy donors. Findings and limits, study-wide: Accurate prediction of HLA-A and HLA-B alleles (for most subjects) was reportedly achieved from TCR beta sequences. Rarity characterized most TCR sequences, yet some public TCRs appeared in many donors. Association with HLA alleles at 0.05 false discovery rate was found for 16,951 TCR beta sequences in a later analysis.

As to this clone: Antigen: not known.

With 60 Vbeta and 13 Jbeta primers, the PCR was carried out. Produced via immunoSEQ multiplex PCR; TCRdb's table is partial and in-frame only. The table lists some 130,000 clones, over 60% of them singletons. V gave up 3 bases and J gave up 3 bases, with 9 bases separating them. The CDR3 is made up of 14 amino acids. Germline V gene lookup returns CDR1 MDHEN and CDR2 SYDVKM. V usage is TRBV28 and J usage is TRBJ1-5; D possibly corresponds to TRBD1 (5 bases). The TCR originated in a man aged 30 to 39 in good health and CMV-seronegative. Source material: PBMCs. DNA for the CDR3: TGTGCCAGCAGTTTGGGGGGGTACAATCAGCCCCAGCATTTT. Its translation is CASSLGGYNQPQHF.